This section outlines one TCR beta chain sequence together with its context. The antigen is not known. This CDR3 spans 13 amino acids. The ends were cut back, 10 bases at V and 1 base at J, with 13 bases in the middle. The germline CDR1 and CDR2 sequences are MDHEN and SYDVKM. TCRdb's copy holds only in-frame clones and misses some; the assay was immunoSEQ multiplex PCR. This table holds fewer than 13,000 clones, approximately 80% found once. Time point described: neoterminal ileum biopsy at postoperative endoscopy, about 6 months after surgery. This specimen belongs to a study of T cell repertoires in ileal Crohn's disease. Study details: About half received postoperative treatment, roughly twelve with thiopurines and 15 to 20 anti-TNF. At postoperative colonoscopy, neoterminal ileum biopsies were taken as M6.

Findings of the study overall: Within the first postoperative year, endoscopy came at median approximately 6.6 months. Mucosal expansions were suggested to be mainly CD8 T cells.

Sequencing was carried out using ileal tissue. The TCR originated in an adult with Crohn's disease. V is TRBV28 and J is TRBJ1-2; a possible D gene is TRBD1 (5 bases). The CDR3 region has the DNA TGTGCCACTAACGTGGACAATAACTATGGCTACACCTTC. This encodes CATNVDNNYGYTF.